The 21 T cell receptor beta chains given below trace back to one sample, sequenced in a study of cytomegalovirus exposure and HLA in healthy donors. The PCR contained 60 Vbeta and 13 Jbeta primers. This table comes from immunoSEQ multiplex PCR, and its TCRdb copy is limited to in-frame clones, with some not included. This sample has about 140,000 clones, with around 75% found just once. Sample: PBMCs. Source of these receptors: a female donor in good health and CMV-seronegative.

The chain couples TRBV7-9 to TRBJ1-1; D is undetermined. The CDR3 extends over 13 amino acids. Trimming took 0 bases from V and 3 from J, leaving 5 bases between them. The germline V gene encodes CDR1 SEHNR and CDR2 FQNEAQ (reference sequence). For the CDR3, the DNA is TGTGCCAGCAGCTTAGCTTCTGACACTGAAGCTTTCTTT. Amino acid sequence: CASSLASDTEAFF.

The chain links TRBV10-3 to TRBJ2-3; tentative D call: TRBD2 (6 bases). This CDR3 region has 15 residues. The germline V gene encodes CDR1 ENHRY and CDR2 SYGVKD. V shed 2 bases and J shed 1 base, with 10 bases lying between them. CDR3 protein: CAISEGLLGTDTQYF. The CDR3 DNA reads TGTGCCATCAGTGAGGGACTATTGGGCACAGATACGCAGTATTTT.

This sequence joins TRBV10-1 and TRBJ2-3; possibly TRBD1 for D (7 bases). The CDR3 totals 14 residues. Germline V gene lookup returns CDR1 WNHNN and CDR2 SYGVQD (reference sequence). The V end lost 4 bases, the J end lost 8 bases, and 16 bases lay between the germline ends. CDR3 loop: CASSAGNRGGTQYF. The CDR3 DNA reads TGCGCCAGCAGTGCAGGCAACAGGGGAGGTACGCAGTATTTT.

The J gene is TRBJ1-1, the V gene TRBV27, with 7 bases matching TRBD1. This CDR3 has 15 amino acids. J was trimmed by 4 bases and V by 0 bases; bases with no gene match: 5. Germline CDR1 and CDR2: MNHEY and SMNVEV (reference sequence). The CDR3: CASSLSAAGGTEAFF. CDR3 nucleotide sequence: TGTGCCAGCAGTTTATCGGCCGCAGGGGGCACTGAAGCTTTCTTT.

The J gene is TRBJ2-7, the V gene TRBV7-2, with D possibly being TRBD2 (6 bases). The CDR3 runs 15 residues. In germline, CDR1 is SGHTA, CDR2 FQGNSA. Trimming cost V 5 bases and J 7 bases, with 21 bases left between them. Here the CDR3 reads CASSNFRDSSGEQYF. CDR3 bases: TGTGCCAGCAGCAACTTCCGGGACTCCTCTGGAGAGCAGTACTTC.

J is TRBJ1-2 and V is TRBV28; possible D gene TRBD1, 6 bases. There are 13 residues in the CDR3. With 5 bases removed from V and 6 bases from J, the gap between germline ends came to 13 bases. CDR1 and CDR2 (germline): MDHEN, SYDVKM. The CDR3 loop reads CASSPDSYDGYTF. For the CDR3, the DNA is TGTGCCAGCAGTCCGGACAGTTATGATGGCTACACCTTC.

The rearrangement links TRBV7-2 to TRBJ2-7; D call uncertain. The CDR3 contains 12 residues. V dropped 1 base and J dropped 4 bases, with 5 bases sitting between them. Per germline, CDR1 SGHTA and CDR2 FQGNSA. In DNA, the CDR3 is TGTGCCAGCAGCTTAGAGGAGTACGAGCAGTACTTC. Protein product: CASSLEEYEQYF.

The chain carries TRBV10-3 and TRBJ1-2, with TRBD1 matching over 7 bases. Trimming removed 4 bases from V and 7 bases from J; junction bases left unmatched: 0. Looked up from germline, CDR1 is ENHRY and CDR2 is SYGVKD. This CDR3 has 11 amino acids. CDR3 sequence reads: CAISAGGGYTF. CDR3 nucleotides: TGTGCCATCAGTGCAGGGGGTGGCTACACCTTC.

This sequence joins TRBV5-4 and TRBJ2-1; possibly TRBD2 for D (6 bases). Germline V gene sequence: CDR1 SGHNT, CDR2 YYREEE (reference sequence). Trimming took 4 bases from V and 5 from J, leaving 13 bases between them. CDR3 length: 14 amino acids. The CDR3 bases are TGTGCCAGCAGCCTGGGACTCCCGAACAATGAGCAGTTCTTC. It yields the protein CASSLGLPNNEQFF.

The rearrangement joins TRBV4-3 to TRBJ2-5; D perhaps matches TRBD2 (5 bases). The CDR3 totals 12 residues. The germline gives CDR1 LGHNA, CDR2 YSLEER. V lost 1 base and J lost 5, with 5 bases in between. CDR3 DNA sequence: TGCGCCAGCAGCCAAGGGAGGGAGACCCAGTACTTC. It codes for CASSQGRETQYF.

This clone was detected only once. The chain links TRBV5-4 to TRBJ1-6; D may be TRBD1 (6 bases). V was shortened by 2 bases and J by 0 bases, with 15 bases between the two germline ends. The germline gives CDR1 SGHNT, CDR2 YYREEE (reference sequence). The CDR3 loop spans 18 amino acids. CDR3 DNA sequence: TGTGCCAGCAGCTTCTCTTCAGGGGTCAGCTCCTATAATTCACCCCTCCACTTT. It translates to CASSFSSGVSSYNSPLHF.

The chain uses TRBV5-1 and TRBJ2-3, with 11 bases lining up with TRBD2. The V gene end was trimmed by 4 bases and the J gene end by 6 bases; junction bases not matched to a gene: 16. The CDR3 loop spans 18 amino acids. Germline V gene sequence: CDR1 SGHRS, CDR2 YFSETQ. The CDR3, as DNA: TGCGCCAGCAGCGATAGTTTAATAGCGGGAGGGCCATCGGATACGCAGTATTTT. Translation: CASSDSLIAGGPSDTQYF.

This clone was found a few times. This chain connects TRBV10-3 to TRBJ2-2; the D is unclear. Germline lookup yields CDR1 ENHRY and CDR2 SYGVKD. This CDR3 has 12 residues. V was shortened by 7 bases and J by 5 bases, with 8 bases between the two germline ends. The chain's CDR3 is CAINRGTGELFF. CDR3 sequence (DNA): TGTGCCATCAACCGCGGTACCGGGGAGCTGTTTTTT.

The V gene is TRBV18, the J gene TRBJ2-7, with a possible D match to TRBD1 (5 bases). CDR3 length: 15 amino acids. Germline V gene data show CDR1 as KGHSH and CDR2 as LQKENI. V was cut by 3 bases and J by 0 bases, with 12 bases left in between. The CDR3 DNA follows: TGTGCCAGCTCACCGACAGCGACGAGCTCCTACGAGCAGTACTTC. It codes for CASSPTATSSYEQYF.

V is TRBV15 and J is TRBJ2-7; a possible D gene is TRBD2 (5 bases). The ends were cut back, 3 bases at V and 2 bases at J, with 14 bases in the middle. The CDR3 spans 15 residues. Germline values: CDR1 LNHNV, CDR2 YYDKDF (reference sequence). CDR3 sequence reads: CATSRGQFGTYEQYF. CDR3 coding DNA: TGTGCCACCAGCAGGGGCCAATTCGGGACCTACGAGCAGTACTTC.

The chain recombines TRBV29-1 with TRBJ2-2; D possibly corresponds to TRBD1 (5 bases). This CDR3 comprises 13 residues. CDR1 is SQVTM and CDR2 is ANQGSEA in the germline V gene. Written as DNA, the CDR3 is TGCAGTGTAAGGGGCGGGAACACCGGGGAGCTGTTTTTT. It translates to CSVRGGNTGELFF.

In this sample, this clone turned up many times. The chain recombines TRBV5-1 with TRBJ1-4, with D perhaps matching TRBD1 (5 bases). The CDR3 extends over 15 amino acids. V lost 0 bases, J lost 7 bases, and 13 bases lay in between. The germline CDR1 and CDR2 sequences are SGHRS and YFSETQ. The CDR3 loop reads CASSLAGAGGEKLFF. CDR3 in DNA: TGCGCCAGCAGCTTGGCCGGGGCCGGGGGTGAAAAACTGTTTTTT.

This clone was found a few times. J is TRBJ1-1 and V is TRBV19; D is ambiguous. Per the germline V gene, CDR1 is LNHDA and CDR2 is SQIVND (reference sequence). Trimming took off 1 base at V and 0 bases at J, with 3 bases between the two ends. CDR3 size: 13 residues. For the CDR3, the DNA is TGTGCCAGTAGTATAGGAGTGAACACTGAAGCTTTCTTT. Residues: CASSIGVNTEAFF. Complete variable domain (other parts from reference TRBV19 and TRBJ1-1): DGGITQSPKYLFRKEGQNVTLSCEQNLNHDAMYWYRQDPGQGLRLIYYSQIVNDFQKGDIAEGYSVSREKKESFPLTVTSAQKNPTAFYLCASSIGVNTEAFFGQGTRLTVV.

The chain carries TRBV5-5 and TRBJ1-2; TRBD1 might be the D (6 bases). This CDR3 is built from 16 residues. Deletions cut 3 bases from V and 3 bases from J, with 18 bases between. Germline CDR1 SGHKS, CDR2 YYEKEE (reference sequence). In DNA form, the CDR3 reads TGTGCCAGCAGCTATTCCCTGGGGGGGGCGGACTATGGCTACACCTTC. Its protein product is CASSYSLGGADYGYTF. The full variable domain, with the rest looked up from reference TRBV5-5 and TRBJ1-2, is DAGVTQSPTHLIKTRGQQVTLRCSPISGHKSVSWYQQVLGQGPQFIFQYYEKEERGRGNFPDRFSARQFPNYSSELNVNALLLGDSALYLCASSYSLGGADYGYTFGSGTRLTVV.

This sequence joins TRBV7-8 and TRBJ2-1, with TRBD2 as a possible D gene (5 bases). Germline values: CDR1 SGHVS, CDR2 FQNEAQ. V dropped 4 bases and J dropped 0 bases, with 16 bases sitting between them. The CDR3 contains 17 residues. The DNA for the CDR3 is TGTGCCAGCAGCTCCAGCGGAAGGTACAGCTCCTACAATGAGCAGTTCTTC. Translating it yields CASSSSGRYSSYNEQFF.

The CDR3 DNA follows: TGTGCCAGCAGCCAAGGACAGGTCGGGGCCGGGGAGCTGTTTTTT. Its translation is CASSQGQVGAGELFF. The chain carries TRBV14 and TRBJ2-2, with TRBD1 as a possible D gene (6 bases). The V gene lost 1 base and the J gene lost 6 bases, with 12 bases spanning the gap. Germline CDR1 reads SGHDN; CDR2 reads FVKESK. This CDR3 comprises 15 residues.